What follows describes a single T cell receptor (beta chain). These data come from a study of blood T cell repertoires in COVID-19. The junction had 4 bases not matched to a gene; V was cut back by 10 bases and J by 1 base. Germline V CDR1 and CDR2: LNHDA, SQIVND (reference sequence). The CDR3 spans 13 residues. TCRdb's copy holds only in-frame clones and misses some; the assay was immunoSEQ multiplex PCR. The table has approximately 67,000 clones, roughly nine tenths seen once. The sequencing sample was made of peripheral blood. The clonotype was recovered from a human donor in a cohort sampled during active COVID-19. The chain is built from TRBV19 and TRBJ1-3; the match to TRBD1 covers 7 bases. CDR3 nucleotides: TGTGCCACCGTCAGGGGGTCTGGAAACACCATATATTTT. Encoded protein: CATVRGSGNTIYF.